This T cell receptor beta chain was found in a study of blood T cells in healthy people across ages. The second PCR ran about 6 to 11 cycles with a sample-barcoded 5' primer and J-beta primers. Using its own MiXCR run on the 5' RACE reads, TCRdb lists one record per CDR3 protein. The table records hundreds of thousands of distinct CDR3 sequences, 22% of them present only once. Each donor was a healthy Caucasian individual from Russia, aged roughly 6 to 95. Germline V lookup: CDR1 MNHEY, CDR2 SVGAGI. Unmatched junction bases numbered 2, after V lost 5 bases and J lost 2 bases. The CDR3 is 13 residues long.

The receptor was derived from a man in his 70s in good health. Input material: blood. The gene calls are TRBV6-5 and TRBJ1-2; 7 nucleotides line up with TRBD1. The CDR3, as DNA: TGTGCCAGCAGTGTACAGGGGAACTATGGCTACACCTTC. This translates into CASSVQGNYGYTF.